This T cell receptor beta chain was captured by sequencing in a study of Tregs in tolerant kidney transplant recipients. Across the study: The nonmyeloablative bone marrow transplants came from related graft donors, with transient mixed chimerism. Study outcomes and limitations: Tolerant patients' donor-specific Tregs expanded beyond overall Tregs, suggesting antigen-driven growth. Some patients' samples used different primers over time, so nucleotide sequences weren't comparable.

The method was immunoSEQ multiplex PCR; TCRdb's version includes in-frame clones alone and lacks a portion of them. The sample has approximately 66,000 clones; roughly 88% are singletons. Worth noting for this clone: The antigen remains undetermined.

Per the germline V gene, CDR1 is SNHLY and CDR2 is FYNNEI. V dropped 6 bases and J dropped 10 bases, with 13 bases sitting between them. CDR3 size: 13 residues. The rearrangement joins TRBV2 to TRBJ1-6; D is perhaps TRBD1 (5 bases). The clonotype comes from a human donor who received a combined kidney and bone marrow transplant. The sample here was Tregs from blood, taken before the transplant. DNA of the CDR3: TGTGCCAGCAGCCAACAACAGGACTCACCCCTCCACTTT. Protein sequence: CASSQQQDSPLHF.